These 3 T cell receptor beta chains originate from one sample sequenced in a study of T-cell memory formation after mild COVID-19. TCRdb re-derived calls from the 5' RACE reads in MiXCR, one entry per CDR3 protein. The data contain about 470,000 distinct CDR3 sequences, around 27% of them singletons. Material for sequencing was PBMCs or a T cell subset sorted from them (not recorded which). All receptors come from an adult woman who had mild COVID-19 (a few samples of this study predate the infection). Cell type and time point are not known.

V is TRBV6-5 and J is TRBJ2-2; TRBD1 matches 8 bases. V lost 5 bases, J lost 1 base, and 9 bases stayed unmatched. The CDR3 runs to 17 residues. Germline V gene sequence: CDR1 MNHEY, CDR2 SVGAGI. This CDR3 is CASSPNPGTGNTGELFF. Written as DNA, the CDR3 is TGTGCCAGCAGTCCAAACCCCGGGACAGGGAACACCGGGGAGCTGTTTTTT.

This clonotype has only a few counts. V usage is TRBV27 and J usage is TRBJ1-2; 9 nucleotides agree with TRBD1. Germline CDR1 is MNHEY and CDR2 is SMNVEV (reference sequence). The CDR3 has 14 amino acids. Trimming at V came to 5 bases and at J to 8 bases, leaving 9 bases not matched to a gene. The CDR3 coding sequence is TGTGCCAGCAGTCCATCCAGACAGGGGGAGGGCTACACCTTC. It yields the protein CASSPSRQGEGYTF.

The rearrangement joins TRBV12-3 or TRBV12-4 to TRBJ2-5, with 9 bases fitting TRBD2. This CDR3 spans 16 amino acids. Losses at the gene ends were 3 bases for V and 1 base for J; bases not matched to a gene: 6. The CDR3: CASSFPLREGQETQYF. CDR3 sequence (DNA): TGTGCCAGCAGTTTCCCCTTGCGGGAGGGCCAAGAGACCCAGTACTTC.